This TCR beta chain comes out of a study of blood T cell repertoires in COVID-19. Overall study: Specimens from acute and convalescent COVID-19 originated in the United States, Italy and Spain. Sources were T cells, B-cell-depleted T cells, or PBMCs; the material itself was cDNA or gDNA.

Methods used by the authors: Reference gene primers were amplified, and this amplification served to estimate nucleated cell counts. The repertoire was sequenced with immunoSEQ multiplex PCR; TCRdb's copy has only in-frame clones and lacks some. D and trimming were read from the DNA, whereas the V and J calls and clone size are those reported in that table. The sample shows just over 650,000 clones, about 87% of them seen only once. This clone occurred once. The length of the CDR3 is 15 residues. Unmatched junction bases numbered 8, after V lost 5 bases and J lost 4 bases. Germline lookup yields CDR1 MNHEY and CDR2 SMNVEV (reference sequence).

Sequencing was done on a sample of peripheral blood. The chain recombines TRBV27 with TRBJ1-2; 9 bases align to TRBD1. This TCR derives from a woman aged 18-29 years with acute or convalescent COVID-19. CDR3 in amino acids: CASSLTGGGGYGYTF. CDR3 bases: TGTGCCAGCAGTCTGACAGGGGGAGGCGGCTATGGCTACACCTTC.